This T cell receptor beta chain appears in the sequencing data of a study of cytomegalovirus exposure and HLA in healthy donors. Across the whole study: A preliminary data release comprised tens of millions of unique TCRs obtained from HLA-typed donors.

Of note for this clone: Its matching antigen is unknown.

Germline V lookup: CDR1 SGHAT, CDR2 FQNNGV. The length of the CDR3 is 15 residues. The V and J ends lost 1 base and 4 bases respectively, with 11 bases between them. General study points: Highest at DRB1 and lowest at HLA-C, TCR association rates differed among HLA loci in a later analysis. Researchers had no immune exposure information except CMV serostatus available. When analyzed later, a missense DCLRE1C variant was found to be linked to TCR beta V- and J-gene trimming.

The PCR had 60 Vbeta and 13 Jbeta primers. Using immunoSEQ multiplex PCR, the repertoire was profiled, and TCRdb retains in-frame clones only, with some absent. Here the sample spans about 120,000 clones, 83% being singletons. The V and J genes are TRBV11-2 and TRBJ1-5, with TRBD1 as a possible D gene (5 bases). Sequencing was done on a sample of PBMCs. This receptor was taken from a woman aged 40 to 50 in good health and CMV-seropositive. CDR3 sequence: CASSLGQGRNQPQHF. The CDR3, as DNA: TGTGCCAGCAGCTTAGGGCAGGGTCGAAATCAGCCCCAGCATTTT.